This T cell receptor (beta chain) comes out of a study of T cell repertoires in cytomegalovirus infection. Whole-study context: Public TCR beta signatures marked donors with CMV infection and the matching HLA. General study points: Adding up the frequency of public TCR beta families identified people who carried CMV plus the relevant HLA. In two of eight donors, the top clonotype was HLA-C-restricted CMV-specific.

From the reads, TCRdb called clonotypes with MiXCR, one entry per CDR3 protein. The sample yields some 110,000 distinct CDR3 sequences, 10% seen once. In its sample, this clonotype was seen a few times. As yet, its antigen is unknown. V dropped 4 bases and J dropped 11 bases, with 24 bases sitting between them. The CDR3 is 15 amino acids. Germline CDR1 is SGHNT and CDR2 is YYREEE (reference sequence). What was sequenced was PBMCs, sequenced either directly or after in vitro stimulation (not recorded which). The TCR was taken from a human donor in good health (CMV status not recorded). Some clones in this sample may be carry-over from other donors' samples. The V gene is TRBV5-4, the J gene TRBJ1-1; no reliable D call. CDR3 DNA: TGTGCCAGCAGCAAGACTACGGATCCACCTTATAGGGCTTTCTTT. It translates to CASSKTTDPPYRAFF.